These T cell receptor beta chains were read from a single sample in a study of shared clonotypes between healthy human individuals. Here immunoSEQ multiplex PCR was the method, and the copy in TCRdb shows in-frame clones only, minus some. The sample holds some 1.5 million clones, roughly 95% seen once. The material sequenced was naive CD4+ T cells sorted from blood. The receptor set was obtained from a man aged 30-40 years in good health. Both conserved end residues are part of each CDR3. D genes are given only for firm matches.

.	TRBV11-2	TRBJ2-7	CASSFHGYSTHEQYF	TGTGCCAGCAGCTTCCATGGCTATTCCACCCACGAGCAGTACTTC
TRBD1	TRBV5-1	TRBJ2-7	CASSGRGTPYEQYF	TGCGCCAGCAGCGGCAGGGGGACCCCTTACGAGCAGTACTTC
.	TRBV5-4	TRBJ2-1	CASSSGVPVEAFF	TGTGCCAGCAGCTCCGGCGTCCCCGTTGAGGCGTTCTTC
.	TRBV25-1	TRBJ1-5	CASSETGRNQPQHF	TGTGCCAGCAGTGAGACCGGGAGGAATCAGCCCCAGCATTTT
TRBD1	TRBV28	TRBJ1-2	CASSVTGHGYTF	TGTGCCAGCAGTGTGACAGGGCATGGCTACACCTTC
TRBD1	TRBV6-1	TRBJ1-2	CASTRTGGYNYGYTF	TGTGCCAGCACCAGGACAGGGGGCTATAACTATGGCTACACCTTC
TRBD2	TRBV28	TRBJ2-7	CASSPWELAGLYEQYF	TGTGCCAGCAGTCCCTGGGAGTTAGCGGGCCTCTACGAGCAGTACTTC
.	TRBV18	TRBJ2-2	CASSPPRTGELFF	TGTGCCAGCTCACCACCCAGAACCGGGGAGCTGTTTTTT
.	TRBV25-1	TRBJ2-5	CASSEWGRRWETQYF	TGTGCCAGCAGTGAATGGGGGCGGAGGTGGGAGACCCAGTACTTC
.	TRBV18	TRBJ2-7	CASSPLDGSYEQYF	TGTGCCAGCTCACCTCTGGACGGCTCCTACGAGCAGTACTTC
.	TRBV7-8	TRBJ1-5	CASSLEGWGQPQHF	TGTGCCAGCAGCTTAGAGGGATGGGGCCAGCCCCAGCATTTT
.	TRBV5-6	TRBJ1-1	CASSPSPLKTQTEAFF	TGTGCCAGCAGCCCATCCCCCTTAAAAACCCAAACTGAAGCTTTCTTT
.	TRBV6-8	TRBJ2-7	CASRLEKNEQYF	TGTGCCAGCAGGCTGGAAAAGAACGAGCAGTACTTC
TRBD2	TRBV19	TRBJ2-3	CASSILGLEGVTDTQYF	TGTGCCAGTAGTATATTAGGACTAGAAGGAGTCACAGATACGCAGTATTTT
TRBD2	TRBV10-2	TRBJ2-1	CATPTPSGSFNEQFF	TGCGCCACCCCCACCCCGAGCGGGAGTTTCAATGAGCAGTTCTTC
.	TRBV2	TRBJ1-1	CASSEITGSTEAFF	TGTGCCAGCAGTGAAATTACAGGGTCCACTGAAGCTTTCTTT